This T cell receptor beta chain was sequenced in a study of shared clonotypes between healthy human individuals. CDR1 and CDR2 (germline): ENHRY, SYGVKD. This CDR3 comprises 12 residues. Trimming pared 1 base from V and 3 bases from J, leaving 4 bases between. Clones were read by immunoSEQ multiplex PCR, and TCRdb kept only the in-frame ones, dropping some. The sample holds about 1.5 million clones, around 98% seen once. Sequenced: naive CD4+ T cells sorted from blood. Sample subset: CD45RA+ positively selected. The chain combines TRBV10-3 with TRBJ2-7; D remains ambiguous. This TCR was sampled from a young man in good health. The CDR3 DNA follows: TGTGCCATCAGTGAGTGGGTCTACGAGCAGTACTTC. Translation: CAISEWVYEQYF.